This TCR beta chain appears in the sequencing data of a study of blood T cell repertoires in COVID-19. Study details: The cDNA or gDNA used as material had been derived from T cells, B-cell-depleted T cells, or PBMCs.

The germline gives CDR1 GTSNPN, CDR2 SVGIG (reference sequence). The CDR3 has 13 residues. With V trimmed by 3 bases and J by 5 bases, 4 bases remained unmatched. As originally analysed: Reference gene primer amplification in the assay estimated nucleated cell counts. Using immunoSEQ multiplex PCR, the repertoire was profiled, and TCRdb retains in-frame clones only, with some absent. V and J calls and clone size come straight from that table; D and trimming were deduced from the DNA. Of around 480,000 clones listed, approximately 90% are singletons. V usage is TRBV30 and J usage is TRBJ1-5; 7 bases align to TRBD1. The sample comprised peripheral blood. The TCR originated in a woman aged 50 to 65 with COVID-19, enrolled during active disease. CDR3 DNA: TGTGCCTGGAGCCAGGGGGAGGATCAGCCCCAGCATTTT. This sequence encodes CAWSQGEDQPQHF.